This is a list of T cell receptor beta chains from one sample in a study of Graves' ophthalmopathy and Graves' hyperthyroidism. TCRdb reanalysed the multiplex PCR reads using MiXCR and keeps one entry per CDR3 protein. The table shows 500,000 to 700,000 distinct CDR3 sequences, with approximately 37% occurring only once. What was sequenced was peripheral blood or thyroid tissue (not recorded which). The receptors shown here come from an adult man with Graves' hyperthyroidism. CDR3s include the opening cysteine and the closing phenylalanine or tryptophan. The D gene is left open where the match is weak. Clone size is shown for a subset of rows, as once, few, many or a class of expanded clone.

j_call v_call cdr3_length d_call clone_size cdr3_aa cdr3_nt
TRBJ1-1 TRBV28 13 NA NA CASSFPPPSEAFF TGTGCCAGCAGTTTCCCCCCCCCATCAGAAGCTTTCTTT
TRBJ2-5 TRBV7-9 15 TRBD2 NA CASSRMPGLAATQYF TGTGCCAGCAGCCGTATGCCGGGACTAGCGGCGACCCAGTACTTC
TRBJ2-2 TRBV7-8 18 NA few CASSPPRGRERNTGELFF TGTGCCAGCAGCCCCCCCCGGGGGCGGGAGAGAAACACCGGGGAGCTGTTTTTT
TRBJ2-1 TRBV20-1 13 NA NA CSARGLRYNEQFF TGCAGTGCTAGGGGTCTACGCTACAATGAGCAGTTCTTC
TRBJ1-1 TRBV19 15 NA NA CVSTEGGTTNTEAFF TGTGTCAGTACAGAGGGAGGGACAACGAACACTGAAGCTTTCTTT
TRBJ1-5 TRBV10-3 15 TRBD1 many CAISEWQGEDQPQHF TGTGCCATCAGTGAGTGGCAGGGGGAAGACCAGCCCCAGCATTTT
TRBJ1-1 TRBV25-1 15 TRBD1 NA CASSKETGWNTEAFF TGTGCCAGCAGTAAGGAGACAGGGTGGAACACTGAAGCTTTCTTT
TRBJ2-7 TRBV10-3 14 NA few CAISESVQDSEQYF TGTGCCATCAGTGAGTCGGTACAGGACAGCGAGCAGTACTTC
TRBJ1-6 TRBV5-6 13 NA once CASSLAPDSPLHF TGTGCCAGCAGCTTAGCTCCTGATTCACCCCTCCACTTT
TRBJ1-2 TRBV29-1 12 TRBD1 NA CSLDGQGDGYTF TGCAGCTTAGACGGACAGGGGGATGGCTACACCTTC
TRBJ1-1 TRBV11-2 13 NA many CASSTQGYAEAFF TGTGCCAGCAGCACACAGGGTTATGCTGAAGCTTTCTTT
TRBJ1-1 TRBV7-9 13 NA NA CASSSQGGAEAFF TGTGCCAGCAGCTCACAGGGTGGGGCTGAAGCTTTCTTT
TRBJ1-5 TRBV7-6 18 TRBD1 many CASSLAPRGTGFHQPQHF TGTGCCAGCAGCTTAGCGCCCCGTGGGACAGGGTTTCATCAGCCCCAGCATTTT
TRBJ2-7 TRBV10-2 14 TRBD2 NA CASRESGGANEQYF TGCGCCAGCAGAGAAAGCGGGGGGGCTAATGAGCAGTACTTC
TRBJ1-2 TRBV2 19 NA NA CASRPSGLAGFEQFYGYTF TGTGCCAGCAGGCCCAGTGGACTAGCGGGATTTGAGCAGTTCTATGGCTACACCTTC
TRBJ1-5 TRBV10-3 13 TRBD1 few CASRSTGDQPQHF TGTGCCAGCAGAAGTACAGGGGATCAGCCCCAGCATTTT
TRBJ2-1 TRBV7-2 14 TRBD1 few CASSRRQGHNEQFF TGTGCCAGCAGCCGCCGACAGGGACACAATGAGCAGTTCTTC
TRBJ2-7 TRBV20-1 14 NA NA CSVVGVRRGYEQYF TGCAGTGTTGTGGGGGTTAGACGCGGCTACGAGCAGTACTTC
TRBJ1-3 TRBV12-3/TRBV12-4 12 NA NA CASSRSGNTIYF TGTGCCAGCAGTCGATCTGGAAACACCATATATTTT
TRBJ2-3 TRBV20-1 14 TRBD1 NA CSARAQGAADTQYF TGCAGTGCTAGAGCTCAGGGGGCCGCAGATACGCAGTATTTT
TRBJ1-2 TRBV29-1 11 TRBD1 many CSVQGALGYTF TGCAGCGTTCAGGGGGCGTTAGGCTACACCTTC
TRBJ2-7 TRBV10-3 13 TRBD2 once CAIAAGLANEQYF TGTGCCATCGCCGCGGGACTAGCCAACGAGCAGTACTTC
TRBJ2-3 TRBV20-1 13 TRBD2 NA CSAPGGGTDTQYF TGCAGTGCCCCGGGAGGGGGCACAGATACGCAGTATTTT
TRBJ1-6 TRBV12-3/TRBV12-4 17 TRBD1 many CASRPQHGTGNNSPLHF TGTGCCAGCAGACCCCAGCACGGGACAGGGAATAATTCACCCCTCCACTTT
TRBJ2-5 TRBV9 15 TRBD2 few CASSVSWGGQETQYF TGTGCCAGCAGCGTAAGTTGGGGGGGCCAAGAGACCCAGTACTTC
TRBJ2-2 TRBV4-3 16 TRBD2 NA CASSPWTSGGPGELFF TGCGCCAGCAGCCCTTGGACTAGCGGGGGACCCGGGGAGCTGTTTTTT
TRBJ2-5 TRBV24-1 15 NA NA CATSDAGGGKWTQYF TGTGCCACCAGTGATGCGGGTGGCGGAAAATGGACCCAGTACTTC
TRBJ2-1 TRBV7-9 15 TRBD1 NA CASSLAGQGIYGQFF TGTGCCAGCAGCTTAGCCGGACAGGGAATTTATGGGCAGTTCTTC
TRBJ2-5 TRBV19 14 NA many CASSLTGFQETQYF TGTGCCAGTAGTCTTACAGGGTTTCAAGAGACCCAGTACTTC